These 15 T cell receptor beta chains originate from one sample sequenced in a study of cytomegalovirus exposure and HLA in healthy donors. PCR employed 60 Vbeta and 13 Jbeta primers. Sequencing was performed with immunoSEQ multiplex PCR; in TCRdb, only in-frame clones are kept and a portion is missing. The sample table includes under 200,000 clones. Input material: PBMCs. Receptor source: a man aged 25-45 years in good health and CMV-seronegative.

CDR3 coding DNA: TGTGCCAGCAGCGACAGGGGCCCCTACGAGCAGTACTTC. Translating it yields CASSDRGPYEQYF. The chain links TRBV11-3 to TRBJ2-5; 8 bases fit TRBD1. The DNA end is more similar to TRBJ2-7, so the J call may be wrong. Germline loops: CDR1 SGHNT, CDR2 YENEEA. This CDR3 has 13 residues.

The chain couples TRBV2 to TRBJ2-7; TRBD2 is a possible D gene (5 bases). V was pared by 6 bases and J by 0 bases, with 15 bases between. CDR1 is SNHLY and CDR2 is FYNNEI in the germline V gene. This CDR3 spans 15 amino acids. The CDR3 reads CASSYQRRSSYEQYF. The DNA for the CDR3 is TGTGCCAGCAGCTACCAGCGGCGGTCCTCCTACGAGCAGTACTTC.

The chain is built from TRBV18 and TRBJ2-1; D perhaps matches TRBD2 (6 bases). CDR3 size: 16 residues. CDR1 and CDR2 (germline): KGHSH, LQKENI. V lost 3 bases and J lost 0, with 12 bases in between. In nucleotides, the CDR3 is TGTGCCAGCTCACCTGGCGGGATCGGCTCCTACAATGAGCAGTTCTTC. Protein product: CASSPGGIGSYNEQFF.

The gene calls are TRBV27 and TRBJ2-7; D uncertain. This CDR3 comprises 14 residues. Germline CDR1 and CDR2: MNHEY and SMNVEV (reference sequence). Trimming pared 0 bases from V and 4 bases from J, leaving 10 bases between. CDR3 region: CASSLSGPQYEQYF. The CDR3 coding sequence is TGTGCCAGCAGTTTATCGGGCCCCCAGTACGAGCAGTACTTC.

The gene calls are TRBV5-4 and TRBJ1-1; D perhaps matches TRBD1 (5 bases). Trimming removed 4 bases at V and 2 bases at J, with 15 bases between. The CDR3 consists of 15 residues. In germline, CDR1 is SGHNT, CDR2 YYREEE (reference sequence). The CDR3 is CASSGSDDSNTEAFF. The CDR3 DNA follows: TGTGCCAGCAGCGGTTCGGACGACAGTAACACTGAAGCTTTCTTT.

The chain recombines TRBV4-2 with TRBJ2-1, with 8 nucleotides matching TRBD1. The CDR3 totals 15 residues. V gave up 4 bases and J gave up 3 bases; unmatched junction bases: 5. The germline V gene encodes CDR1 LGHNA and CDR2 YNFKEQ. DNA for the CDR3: TGTGCCAGCAGCCTCGGACAGGGAGTCTACAATGAGCAGTTCTTC. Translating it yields CASSLGQGVYNEQFF.

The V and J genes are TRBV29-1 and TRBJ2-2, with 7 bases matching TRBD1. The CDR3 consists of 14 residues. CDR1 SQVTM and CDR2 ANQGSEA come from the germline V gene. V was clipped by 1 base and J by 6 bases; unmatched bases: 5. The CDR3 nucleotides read TGCAGCGTTGAAGTAAACCAGGGGGCCGGGGAGCTGTTTTTT. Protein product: CSVEVNQGAGELFF.

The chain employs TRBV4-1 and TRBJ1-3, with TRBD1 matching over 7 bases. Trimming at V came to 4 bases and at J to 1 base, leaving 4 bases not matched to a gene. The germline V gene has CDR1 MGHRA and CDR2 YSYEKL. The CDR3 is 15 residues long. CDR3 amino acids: CASSRQQGSGNTIYF. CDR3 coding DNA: TGCGCCAGCAGCCGCCAACAGGGGTCTGGAAACACCATATATTTT.

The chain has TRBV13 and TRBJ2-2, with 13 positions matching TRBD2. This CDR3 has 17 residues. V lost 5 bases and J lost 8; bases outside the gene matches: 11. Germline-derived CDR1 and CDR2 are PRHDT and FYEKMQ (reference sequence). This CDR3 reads CASSPNGLAGVRGELFF. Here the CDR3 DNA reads TGTGCCAGCAGCCCGAACGGACTAGCGGGAGTTCGAGGGGAGCTGTTTTTT.

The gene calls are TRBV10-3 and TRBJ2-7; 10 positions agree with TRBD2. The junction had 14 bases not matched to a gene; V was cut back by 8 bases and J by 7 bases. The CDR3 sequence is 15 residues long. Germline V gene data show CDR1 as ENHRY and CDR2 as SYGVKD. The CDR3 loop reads CAIGGRGSGRSEQYF. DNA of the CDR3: TGTGCCATCGGGGGGCGCGGTAGCGGGAGGAGTGAGCAGTACTTC.

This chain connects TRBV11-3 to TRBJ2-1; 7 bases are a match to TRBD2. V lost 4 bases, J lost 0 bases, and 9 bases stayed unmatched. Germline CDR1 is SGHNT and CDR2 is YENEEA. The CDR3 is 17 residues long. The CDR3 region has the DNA TGTGCCAGCAGCTCTGAAGCGGGAAAGAGCTCCTACAATGAGCAGTTCTTC. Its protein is CASSSEAGKSSYNEQFF. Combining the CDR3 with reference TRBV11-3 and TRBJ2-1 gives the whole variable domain EAGVVQSPRYKIIEKKQPVAFWCNPISGHNTLYWYLQNLGQGPELLIRYENEEAVDDSQLPKDRFSAERLKGVDSTLKIQPAELGDSAVYLCASSSEAGKSSYNEQFFGPGTRLTVL.

This chain's CDR3 is CASSLGQGLNGYTF. The CDR3 coding sequence is TGTGCCAGCAGCTTAGGACAGGGACTGAATGGCTACACCTTC. J is TRBJ1-2 and V is TRBV7-8, with 7 bases matching TRBD1. CDR3 length: 14 residues. V was clipped by 1 base and J by 6 bases; unmatched bases: 5. CDR1 SGHVS and CDR2 FQNEAQ come from the germline V gene.

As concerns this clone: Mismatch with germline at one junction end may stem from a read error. CDR3 in DNA: TGTGCCAGCAGTCTCACCGGGACAGAGGAGAGATTT. Amino acid sequence: CASSLTGTEERF. The J gene is TRBJ1-4, the V gene TRBV11-2; 7 nucleotides align to TRBD1. This CDR3 is 12 amino acids long. CDR1 is SGHAT, CDR2 FQNNGV, per germline.

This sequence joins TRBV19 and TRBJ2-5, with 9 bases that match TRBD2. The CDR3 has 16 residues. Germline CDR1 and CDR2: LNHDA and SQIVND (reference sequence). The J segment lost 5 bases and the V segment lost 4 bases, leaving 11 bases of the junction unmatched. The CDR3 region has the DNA TGTGCCAGTAGTAACCCTAGCGGGAACCACTTGGAGACCCAGTACTTC. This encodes CASSNPSGNHLETQYF. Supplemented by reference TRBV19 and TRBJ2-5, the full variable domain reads DGGITQSPKYLFRKEGQNVTLSCEQNLNHDAMYWYRQDPGQGLRLIYYSQIVNDFQKGDIAEGYSVSREKKESFPLTVTSAQKNPTAFYLCASSNPSGNHLETQYFGPGTRLLVL.

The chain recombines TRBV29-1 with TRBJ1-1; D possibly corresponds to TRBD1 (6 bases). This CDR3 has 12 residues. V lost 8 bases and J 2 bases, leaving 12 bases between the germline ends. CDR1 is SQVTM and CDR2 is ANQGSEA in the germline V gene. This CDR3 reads CSSRTANTEAFF. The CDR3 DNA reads TGCAGCTCTCGGACAGCCAACACTGAAGCTTTCTTT.